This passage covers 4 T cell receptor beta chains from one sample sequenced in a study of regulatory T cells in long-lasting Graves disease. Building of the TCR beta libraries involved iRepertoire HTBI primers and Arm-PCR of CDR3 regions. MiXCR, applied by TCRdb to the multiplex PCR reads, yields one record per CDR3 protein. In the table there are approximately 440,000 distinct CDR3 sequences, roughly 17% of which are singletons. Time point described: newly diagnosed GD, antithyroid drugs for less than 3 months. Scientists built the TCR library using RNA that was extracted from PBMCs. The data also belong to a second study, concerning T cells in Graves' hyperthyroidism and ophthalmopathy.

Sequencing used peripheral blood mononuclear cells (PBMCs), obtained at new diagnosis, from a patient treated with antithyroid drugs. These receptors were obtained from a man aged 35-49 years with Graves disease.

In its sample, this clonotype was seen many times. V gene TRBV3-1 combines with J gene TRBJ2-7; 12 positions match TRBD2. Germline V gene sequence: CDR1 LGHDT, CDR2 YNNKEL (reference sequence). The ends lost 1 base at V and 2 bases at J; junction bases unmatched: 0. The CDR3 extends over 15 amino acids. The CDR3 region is CASSQGTSGAYEQYF. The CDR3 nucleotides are TGTGCCAGCAGCCAAGGGACTAGCGGGGCCTACGAGCAGTACTTC.

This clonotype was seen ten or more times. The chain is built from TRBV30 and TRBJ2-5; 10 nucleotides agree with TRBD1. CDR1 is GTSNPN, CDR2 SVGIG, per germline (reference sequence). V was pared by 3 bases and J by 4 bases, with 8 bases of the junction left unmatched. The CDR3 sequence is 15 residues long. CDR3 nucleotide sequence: TGTGCCTGGAGCAAAGGGACAGGGGAAGGAGAGACCCAGTACTTC. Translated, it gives CAWSKGTGEGETQYF.

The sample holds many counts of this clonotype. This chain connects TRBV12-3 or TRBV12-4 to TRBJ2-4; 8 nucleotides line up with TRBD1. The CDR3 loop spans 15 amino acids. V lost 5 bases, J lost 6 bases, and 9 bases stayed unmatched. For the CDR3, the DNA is TGTGCCAGCAGTCCGACCGGGACAGGAATAAACATTCAGTACTTC. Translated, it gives CASSPTGTGINIQYF.

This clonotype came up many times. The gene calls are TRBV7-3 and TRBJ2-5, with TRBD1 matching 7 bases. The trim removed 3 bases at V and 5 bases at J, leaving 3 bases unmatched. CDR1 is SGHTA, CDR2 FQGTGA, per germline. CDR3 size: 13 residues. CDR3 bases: TGTGCCAGCAGCTTGCGAGGGGGCGAGACCCAGTACTTC. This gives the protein CASSLRGGETQYF.